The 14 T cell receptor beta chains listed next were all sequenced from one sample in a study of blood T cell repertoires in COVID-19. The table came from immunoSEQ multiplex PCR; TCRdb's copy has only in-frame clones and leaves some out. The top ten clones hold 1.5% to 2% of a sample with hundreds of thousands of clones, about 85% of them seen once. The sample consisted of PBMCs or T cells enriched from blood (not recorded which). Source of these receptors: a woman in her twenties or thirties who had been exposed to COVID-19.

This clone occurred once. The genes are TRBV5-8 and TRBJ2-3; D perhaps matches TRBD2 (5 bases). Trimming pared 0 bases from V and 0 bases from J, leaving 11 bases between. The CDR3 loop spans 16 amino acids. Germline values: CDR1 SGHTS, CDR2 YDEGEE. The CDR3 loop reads CASSLVIARSTDTQYF. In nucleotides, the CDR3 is TGTGCCAGCAGCTTGGTAATAGCGAGAAGCACAGATACGCAGTATTTT.

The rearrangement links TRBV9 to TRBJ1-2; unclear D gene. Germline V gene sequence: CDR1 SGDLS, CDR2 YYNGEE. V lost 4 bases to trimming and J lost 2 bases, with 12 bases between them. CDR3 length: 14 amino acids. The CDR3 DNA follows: TGTGCCAGCAGCCCACGGGAGCTAAACTATGGCTACACCTTC. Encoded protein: CASSPRELNYGYTF.

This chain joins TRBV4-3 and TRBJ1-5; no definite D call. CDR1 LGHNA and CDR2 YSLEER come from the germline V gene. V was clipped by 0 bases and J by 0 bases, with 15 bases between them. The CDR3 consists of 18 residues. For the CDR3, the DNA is TGCGCCAGCAGCCAAGATTTTCTTGGCAGACATAGCAATCAGCCCCAGCATTTT. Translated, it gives CASSQDFLGRHSNQPQHF.

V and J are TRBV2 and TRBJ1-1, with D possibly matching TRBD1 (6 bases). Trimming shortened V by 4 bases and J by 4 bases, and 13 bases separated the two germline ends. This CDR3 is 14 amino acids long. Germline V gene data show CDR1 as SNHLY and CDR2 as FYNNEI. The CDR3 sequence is CASSGAVGGTEAFF. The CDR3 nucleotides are TGTGCCAGCAGTGGGGCGGTAGGGGGCACTGAAGCTTTCTTT.

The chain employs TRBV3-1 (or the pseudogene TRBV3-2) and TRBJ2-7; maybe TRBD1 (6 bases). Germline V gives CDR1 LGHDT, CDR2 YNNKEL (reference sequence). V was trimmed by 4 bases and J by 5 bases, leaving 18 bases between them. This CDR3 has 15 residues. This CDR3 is CASSLTLQGLHEQYF. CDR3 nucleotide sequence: TGTGCCAGCAGCCTCACCCTACAGGGTTTACACGAGCAGTACTTC.

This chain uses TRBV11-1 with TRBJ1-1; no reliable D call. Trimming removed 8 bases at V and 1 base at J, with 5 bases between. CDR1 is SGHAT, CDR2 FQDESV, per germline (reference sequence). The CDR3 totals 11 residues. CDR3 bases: TGTGCCAGCGAACAGAACACTGAAGCTTTCTTT. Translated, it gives CASEQNTEAFF.

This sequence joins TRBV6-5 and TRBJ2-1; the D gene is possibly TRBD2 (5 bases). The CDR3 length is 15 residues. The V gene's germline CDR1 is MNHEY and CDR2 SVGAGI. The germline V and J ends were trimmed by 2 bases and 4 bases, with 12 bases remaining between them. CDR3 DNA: TGTGCCAGCAGTTACGGCCAAGCGGCATACAATGAGCAGTTCTTC. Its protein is CASSYGQAAYNEQFF.

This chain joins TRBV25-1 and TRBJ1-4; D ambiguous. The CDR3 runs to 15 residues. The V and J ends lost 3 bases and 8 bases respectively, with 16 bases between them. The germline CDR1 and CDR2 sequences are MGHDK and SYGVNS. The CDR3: CASSDPRHLREKLFF. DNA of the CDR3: TGTGCCAGCAGTGACCCACGACACCTTCGGGAAAAACTGTTTTTT.

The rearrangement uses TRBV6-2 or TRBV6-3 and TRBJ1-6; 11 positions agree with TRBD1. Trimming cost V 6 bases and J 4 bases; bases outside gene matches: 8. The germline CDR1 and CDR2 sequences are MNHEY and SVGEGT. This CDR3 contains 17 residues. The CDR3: CASSRGQGALYNSPLHF. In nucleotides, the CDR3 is TGTGCCAGCAGCCGCGGACAGGGGGCCCTATATAATTCACCCCTCCACTTT.

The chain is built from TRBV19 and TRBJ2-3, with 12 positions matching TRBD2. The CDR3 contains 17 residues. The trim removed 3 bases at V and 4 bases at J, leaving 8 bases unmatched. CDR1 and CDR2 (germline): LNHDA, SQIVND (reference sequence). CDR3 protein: CASSILGLAGGPDTQYF. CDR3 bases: TGTGCCAGTAGTATCCTAGGGCTAGCGGGAGGGCCAGATACGCAGTATTTT.

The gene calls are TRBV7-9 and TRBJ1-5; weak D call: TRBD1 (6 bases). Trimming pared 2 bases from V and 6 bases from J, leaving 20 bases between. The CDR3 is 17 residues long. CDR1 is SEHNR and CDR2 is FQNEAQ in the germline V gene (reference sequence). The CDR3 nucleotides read TGTGCCAGCAGCTTATCACAGGGACATGGTAGGTCTCAGCCCCAGCATTTT. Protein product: CASSLSQGHGRSQPQHF. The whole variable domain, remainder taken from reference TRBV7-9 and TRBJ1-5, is DTGVSQNPRHKITKRGQNVTFRCDPISEHNRLYWYRQTLGQGPEFLTYFQNEAQLEKSRLLSDRFSAERPKGSFSTLEIQRTEQGDSAMYLCASSLSQGHGRSQPQHFGDGTRLSIL.

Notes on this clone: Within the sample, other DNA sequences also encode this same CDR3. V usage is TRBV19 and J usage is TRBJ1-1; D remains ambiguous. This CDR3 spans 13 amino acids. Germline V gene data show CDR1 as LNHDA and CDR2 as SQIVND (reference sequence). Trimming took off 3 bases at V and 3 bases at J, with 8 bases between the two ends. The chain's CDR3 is CASSMKGDTEAFF. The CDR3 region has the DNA TGTGCCAGTAGTATGAAGGGAGACACTGAAGCTTTCTTT.

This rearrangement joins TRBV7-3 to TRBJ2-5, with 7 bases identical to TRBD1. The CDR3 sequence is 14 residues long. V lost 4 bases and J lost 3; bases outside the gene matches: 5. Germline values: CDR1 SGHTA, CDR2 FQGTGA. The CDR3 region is CASSSTGNEETQYF. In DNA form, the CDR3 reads TGTGCCAGCAGCTCGACAGGGAACGAAGAGACCCAGTACTTC.

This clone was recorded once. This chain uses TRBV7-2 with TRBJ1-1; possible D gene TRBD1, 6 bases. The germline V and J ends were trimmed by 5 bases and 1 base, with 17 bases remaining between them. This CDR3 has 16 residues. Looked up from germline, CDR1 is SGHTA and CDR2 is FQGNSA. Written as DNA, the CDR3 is TGTGCCAGCAGCGTATACAGGGTTGTGGGGAACACTGAAGCTTTCTTT. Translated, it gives CASSVYRVVGNTEAFF.